This T cell receptor (beta chain) is from a study of cytomegalovirus exposure and HLA in healthy donors (dated by TCRdb to about 2017). Turning to the overall study: In an earlier analysis of under 750 of the donors, about 260 Gb of sequence data and some 120 million unique TCR beta sequences from 150 million to 200 million T cells were reported. An early release covering roughly 600 HLA-typed donors comprised approximately 300 gigabases of sequencing data and 85 million to 100 million unique TCR sequences. The genetic ancestry cluster associated with self-reported Caucasian donors included roughly 84% of the roughly 360 genotyped donors. The study aimed to test whether signatures of past pathogen exposure could be identified by cataloging public T cell receptors. The study used immunosequencing to profile the T cell repertoires of 666 subjects and linked those repertoires to cytomegalovirus serostatus. In addition to the first cohort of around 670 subjects, a separate validation cohort of 130 or so different subjects was used. To predict cytomegalovirus infection status, the study brought together high-throughput TCR immunosequencing, statistical association of individual TCRs with disease status, and machine learning. A later analysis re-examined previously published TCR beta repertoires from about 670 donors and added high-resolution HLA genotyping to investigate patterns of TCR occurrence. Rather than drawing on any new phenotypic data, the later analysis identified candidate immune exposures from TCR beta sequences and the way those sequences occurred across donors. An earlier analysis of 587 of the donors used high-throughput TCR beta sequencing to judge whether each TCR beta V gene segment behaved as functional or pseudogenic. Donor age, sex, ethnicity and CMV serostatus were compiled alongside the repertoire data. In a later genetic analysis, genome-wide SNP genotypes for about three fifths of the roughly 670 donors were used, and that subset was treated as a discovery cohort. Every repertoire in the discovery cohort had been generated on one and the same sequencing platform. Class I and class II HLA loci were covered by the typing at four-digit resolution. Typing coverage differed by locus: A, B, C, DRB1 and DQB1 were typed in roughly 629-640 donors, DQA1 in 500 to 550, DPA1 in around 610, and DPB1 in just under 480. Because of strong linkage in the cohort, a few DR-DQ haplotypes were treated as single units for association and clustering. Across 398 genotyped donors of the cohort, an average of approximately 240,000 unique TCR beta nucleotide sequences per donor were sequenced, and roughly 20% of those sequences were non-productive. The paper as a whole reports these results and caveats: Because counts were too low, 15 to 20 rarely observed V segments, including chromosome 9 orphons, were excluded from the earlier analysis of a few hundred of the donors. The 87-base-pair reads could not distinguish some IMGT-functional V segments, including TRBV6-2 and TRBV6-3, so those segments were excluded. In both the original and validation cohorts, the classifier was reported to diagnose cytomegalovirus status with high specificity and sensitivity. Compared with equally common non-associated chains, HLA-associated TCR beta chains in a later analysis were more clonally expanded and had lower generation probabilities. A further reported finding was that TCR beta sequences accurately predicted the HLA-A and HLA-B alleles for most subjects in the first cohort. V-gene and J-gene trimming of TCR beta chains was associated with a missense DCLRE1C variant in a later genetic analysis, and the association was replicated in an independent cohort. In a later analysis, the rate of TCR association differed among HLA loci, with DRB1 alleles having the most associated TCRs and HLA-C alleles having the fewest. Because some donors lacked HLA typing at each locus, the association tests relied only on the typed subset. Presence/absence analyses assumed roughly uniform sequencing depth across donors, an assumption that may not hold. Most TCR sequences were observed very rarely across donors, whereas some public TCRs were present in many individuals. An earlier analysis of some 560 of the donors showed that most TCR beta V segments appeared in productive rearrangements either about 87% or about 30% of the time, which broadly matched IMGT annotations. In a later analysis, several top co-occurrence clusters were reported to appear linked to parvovirus B19, influenza, CMV and Epstein-Barr virus. Assigning TCR associations to individual alleles was difficult when HLA alleles, especially DR and DQ, strongly co-occurred. The cohort was sequenced for TCR beta chains only, and without alpha or paired-chain data the features that could be detected were limited. A later genetic analysis reported fewer N-insertions in productive TCRs among donors in an Asian-associated ancestry cluster than the roughly 700-donor mean. Specific HLA alleles were associated with some 15,000 TCR beta sequences at a false discovery rate of 0.05 in a later analysis. For the cohort, immune exposure information was limited to CMV serostatus. It was suggested by the authors that the approach could potentially be generalized to other disease states and immunological phenotypes. In a later analysis, most CMV-associated TCR beta chains were found to appear HLA-restricted, with HLA associations seemingly driven largely by CMV exposure. A cluster of highly shared sequence variants was judged likely to represent a technical artifact of the sequencing pipeline. A total of fewer than 200 TCR beta chains were listed by the study as associated with cytomegalovirus. Three of the identified cytomegalovirus-associated TCR beta chains were confirmed in vitro to be specific for cytomegalovirus antigens. Linkage disequilibrium might explain the correlated functional status among segregating V segments, but an unknown experimental factor could not be ruled out.

About this clone itself: Its antigen target is currently unknown. No per-base quality is available; no much larger clone lies one base away.

The cohort was made up of about 610 healthy bone marrow donors. At the time of sampling, every cohort member was nominally healthy, though immune exposures that went unrecorded were likely present. The donor tested CMV seronegative, placing the donor among the 352 seronegative members of the cohort. A peripheral blood sample was provided by each donor, and peripheral blood mononuclear cells were used for TCR beta sequencing. Genomic DNA extraction from the blood cell samples was performed with the Qiagen DNeasy Blood Extraction Kit. The library was made by the immunoSEQ multiplex PCR assay. A mixture of 60 forward primers for TCR Vbeta segments and 13 reverse primers for TCR Jbeta segments was used in the multiplex PCR. The CDR3 region of rearranged TCR beta genes was amplified from genomic DNA with a multiplex PCR assay. Amplified TCR beta libraries were sequenced as 87-base-pair reads on the Illumina HiSeq System. On the study's bioinformatics: A later analysis counted about 80 million unique TCR beta chains across the 640 or so repertoires, and about 10 million of these chains were shared by at least two donors. To remove PCR and sequencing errors, raw reads were error-corrected and collapsed into unique sequences using a nearest-neighbor algorithm that merged closely related sequences. Alignment of CDR3 sequences to IMGT reference sequences was used to assign V, D and J gene segments. For a sequence to be retained, at least a six-nucleotide match to both a V gene segment and a J gene segment was required. A rearrangement counted as productive if the CDR3 had no stop codons and remained in frame with V and J, and every other rearrangement counted as non-productive. Following IMGT convention, CDR3 was defined as the stretch from the second conserved V-encoded cysteine up to the conserved J-encoded phenylalanine. The earlier analysis of a few hundred of the donors excluded sequences that lacked an unambiguous match to a single V gene segment. An earlier analysis of 587 of the donors classified V segments as functional when productive rearrangements were above 56.7% and as segregating when the standard deviation between donors was above 5%. A statistical classification framework was built to diagnose cytomegalovirus status from the catalog of TCR beta chain sequences. In a later analysis, TCR nucleotide sequences were compared against IMGT/GENE-DB human TR gene sequences so that V and J genes could be assigned. The TCRdist pipeline was used in a later analysis to assign CDR3 sequences and most-parsimonious VDJ recombination scenarios. In a later analysis, each TCR beta chain was defined by its CDR3 amino acid sequence together with its V-gene family, and reads lacking a unique V-gene family were excluded. In a later analysis, approximately 590 highly shared, low-generation-probability nucleotide sequences were removed to address suspected cross-contamination and a sequencing artifact. In a later analysis, a clonal expansion index was calculated for each public chain from normalized within-repertoire ranks of inferred template counts. In a later analysis, generation probabilities were computed with a VDJ recombination model fitted to out-of-frame rearrangements, and the resulting probabilities were checked against IGoR. Hypergeometric tests were used in a later analysis to score TCR-TCR, TCR-HLA and TCR-CMV co-occurrence, with a repertoire-size bias correction applied to the TCR pairs. False discovery rates were estimated in a later analysis by permuting HLA or CMV assignments 20 times. A later analysis grouped co-occurring TCRs with DBSCAN, adding TCRdist sequence similarity when clustering within HLA-allele-positive subsets. For co-occurrence clustering, repertoires with fewer than 30,000 or more than 120,000 public chains were excluded, along with about five repertoires with anomalous nucleotide sharing. Here the immuneACCESS table is served through TCRdb, limited to in-frame sequences with V and J called. Missing clones are a known gap in these copies; in checked studies unresolved V genes cover under half, and the rest lacks a known reason. The DNA was the basis for D and trimming; V, J and clone size are from that table. The sample contains 90,000 to 150,000 clones, roughly 77% of them found a single time. Of the sample, about 1.8% is held by the ten largest clones.

V loses 4 bases at its end and J loses 6 bases; junction bases beyond the gene matches: 5. Reading the germline V gene (reference sequence) gives CDR1 SEHNR and CDR2 FQNEAQ. The CDR3 starts with the cysteine, ends with the phenylalanine, and has 15 residues. Only the CDR3 DNA is retained, 45 bases long and in frame from the first base. Sequencing was done on a sample of PBMCs. The chain couples TRBV7-9 to TRBJ1-5, and 11 bases in between align with TRBD1. This TCR was recovered from a man in his forties or fifties in good health and CMV-seronegative. The DNA sequence is given as TGTGCCAGCAGCTCCTCGGACAGGGGGCTTCAGCCCCAGCATTTT. This sequence encodes CASSSSDRGLQPQHF.